This T cell receptor beta chain appears in the sequencing data of a study of T cells of healthy individuals. The CDR3 is made up of 14 amino acids. J was trimmed by 4 bases and V by 5 bases; bases with no gene match: 5. CDR1 and CDR2 from the germline V gene are SGHTA and FQGTGA. The table lists this clonotype with a few counts. TCRdb recomputed calls from the 5' RACE reads with MiXCR, one row per CDR3 protein. Seen here are about 82,000 distinct CDR3 sequences, approximately 5.4% observed once, and the top ten hold around 8%. The sequence was obtained from a female donor in good health. The chain uses TRBV7-3 and TRBJ1-1; TRBD1 aligns across 9 bases. The CDR3 here is CASSLTDRGTEAFF. Written as DNA, the CDR3 is TGTGCCAGCAGCCTCACGGACAGGGGCACTGAAGCTTTCTTT.